These 5 T cell receptor beta chains were sequenced from one sample in a study of cytomegalovirus exposure and HLA in healthy donors. PCR amplification relied on 60 Vbeta primers (plus 13 Jbeta primers). TCRdb's copy holds only in-frame clones and misses some; the assay was immunoSEQ multiplex PCR. The table has about 97,000 clones, 70% to 80% seen once. The sample was PBMCs. The receptors were sampled from a male donor in good health and CMV-seropositive.

CDR3 sequence reads: CASSPAGTATLGNEKLFF. CDR3 nucleotides: TGCGCCAGCAGCCCCGCCGGGACAGCGACCCTGGGTAATGAAAAACTGTTTTTT. The rearrangement uses TRBV5-1 and TRBJ1-4, with TRBD1 matching 7 bases. The length of the CDR3 is 18 residues. CDR1 and CDR2 (germline): SGHRS, YFSETQ. The J segment lost 4 bases and the V segment lost 4 bases, leaving 16 bases of the junction unmatched.

The chain couples TRBV6-6 to TRBJ1-3; the D gene is possibly TRBD1 (5 bases). The CDR3 is 15 residues long. The germline V gene encodes CDR1 MNHNY and CDR2 SVGAGI (reference sequence). V lost 2 bases to trimming and J lost 8 bases, with 16 bases between them. Written as DNA, the CDR3 is TGTGCCAGCAGTTACGCAGGGCCCGCTATAGACACCATATATTTT. This gives the protein CASSYAGPAIDTIYF.

V is TRBV7-3 and J is TRBJ2-1, with TRBD2 identical over 11 bases. This CDR3 contains 16 residues. The V segment lost 5 bases and the J segment 5 bases; nucleotides outside the gene matches: 8. CDR1 is SGHTA, CDR2 FQGTGA, per germline. CDR3 coding DNA: TGTGCCAGCAGCAGACGGGCTAGCGGGAGGAACAATGAGCAGTTCTTC. Translated: CASSRRASGRNNEQFF.

The chain recombines TRBV19 with TRBJ2-1, with 10 bases fitting TRBD2. Trimming cost V 4 bases and J 6 bases; bases outside gene matches: 9. The CDR3 has 16 amino acids. Germline V gene sequence: CDR1 LNHDA, CDR2 SQIVND (reference sequence). DNA for the CDR3: TGTGCCAGTAGTAGGGGACTAGCGTTAATTCCCAATGAGCAGTTCTTC. Residues: CASSRGLALIPNEQFF. The full variable domain, its missing parts supplied by reference TRBV19 and TRBJ2-1, is DGGITQSPKYLFRKEGQNVTLSCEQNLNHDAMYWYRQDPGQGLRLIYYSQIVNDFQKGDIAEGYSVSREKKESFPLTVTSAQKNPTAFYLCASSRGLALIPNEQFFGPGTRLTVL.

The chain carries TRBV6-5 and TRBJ1-6; weak D call: TRBD1 (6 bases). Germline CDR1 reads MNHEY; CDR2 reads SVGAGI. The V and J ends lost 6 bases and 8 bases respectively, with 14 bases between them. The CDR3 extends over 14 amino acids. In DNA, the CDR3 is TGTGCCAGCAGGCTAGAACAGGGACATTCACCCCTCCACTTT. It translates to CASRLEQGHSPLHF.